This TCR beta chain derives from a study of blood T cell repertoires in COVID-19. The germline V gene has CDR1 SGHVS and CDR2 FQNEAQ. With V trimmed by 2 bases and J by 6 bases, 6 bases remained unmatched. This CDR3 has 16 residues. In the source study's methods: Amplifying reference gene primers gave estimates of nucleated cell counts. Sequencing was performed with immunoSEQ multiplex PCR; in TCRdb, only in-frame clones are kept and a portion is missing. V, J and clone size were drawn from that table, and D and trimming were deduced from the DNA. Of 100,000 to 150,000 clones listed, roughly four fifths are singletons.

The chain recombines TRBV7-8 with TRBJ2-7, with 14 positions matching TRBD2. The receptor's source is a woman aged 45-60 years with acute or convalescent COVID-19. The sequenced material came from peripheral blood. The CDR3 loop is CASSLLGTSGGVEQYF. For the CDR3, the DNA is TGTGCCAGCAGCTTATTAGGGACTAGCGGGGGAGTCGAGCAGTACTTC.